Listed below are T cell receptor beta chains from one sample, sequenced in a study of Ad26.COV2.S vaccination and SARS-CoV-2 variants. This table comes from immunoSEQ multiplex PCR, and its TCRdb copy is limited to in-frame clones, with some not included. Altogether around 370,000 clones are present, around 92% being singletons, with the ten largest covering 3.5% to 4.5%. Sequenced here: peripheral blood, sampled after recovery from COVID-19. The receptor source for this set is a human donor who had recovered from COVID-19. Both conserved end residues are part of each CDR3. Each record gives: V gene, clone size, D gene, J gene, CDR3 DNA, CDR3 protein. The D gene is left open where the match is weak. Clone size is stated in some rows and not others, as once, few, many or a class when expanded.

>TRBV9|NA|TRBD2|TRBJ2-2
TGTGCCAGCAGCGGAGCGGGGGCCCTACGGGCCACCGGGGAGCTGTTTTTT
CASSGAGALRATGELFF
>TRBV6-6|once|NA|TRBJ1-5
TGTGCCAGCAGAAAGACGGCCCAGAAAGATCCCCAGCATTTT
CASRKTAQKDPQHF
>TRBV19|NA|NA|TRBJ1-3
TGTGCCAGTAGTCTGTCCGGACAGAATAAGGGCGTTGGAAACACCATATATTTT
CASSLSGQNKGVGNTIYF
>TRBV19|NA|TRBD1|TRBJ2-7
TGTGCCAGTAGTATAGCAGGGACAGTCTCCTACGAGCAGTACTTC
CASSIAGTVSYEQYF
>TRBV6-1|NA|NA|TRBJ1-1
TGTGCCAGCAGTTTTAAGGGCGGGGGCACTGAAGCTTTCTTT
CASSFKGGGTEAFF
>TRBV5-4|NA|NA|TRBJ2-7
TGTGCCAGCAGTAACTACAGGGCCCAGCAGTACTTC
CASSNYRAQQYF
>TRBV12-3/TRBV12-4|NA|NA|TRBJ1-1
TGTGCCAGCAGTTTAGGGCACACTGAAGCTTTCTTT
CASSLGHTEAFF
>TRBV9|NA|TRBD2|TRBJ2-7
TGTGCCAGCAGCCCGCGAGCGGGAGAGTCCTACGAGCAGTACTTC
CASSPRAGESYEQYF
>TRBV9|NA|NA|TRBJ1-1
TGTGCCAGCAGCGTAGACGTGGGCACTGAAGCTTTCTTT
CASSVDVGTEAFF
>TRBV27|NA|NA|TRBJ1-2
TGTGCCAGTTACGGGGGAACGGTCTTTCGCGGCTACACCTTC
CASYGGTVFRGYTF
>TRBV28|NA|NA|TRBJ1-1
TGTGCCAGCAGTGTTCGGGGTTCAGCTTTCTTT
CASSVRGSAFF
>TRBV20-1|NA|TRBD1|TRBJ1-1
TGCAGTGCTAGTACGGAAAACAACAGGGGATCCACTGAAGCTTTCTTT
CSASTENNRGSTEAFF
>TRBV19|NA|NA|TRBJ1-2
TGTGCCAGTAGTATACAGGGAGCCTATGGCTACACCTTC
CASSIQGAYGYTF
>TRBV7-8|NA|NA|TRBJ2-1
TGTGCCAGCAGCCCCCGGGGCTATAACAATGAGCAGTTCTTC
CASSPRGYNNEQFF
>TRBV3-1/TRBV3-2|NA|NA|TRBJ2-1
TGTGCCAGCAGCCAAGGTCTGTTCAATGAGCAGTTCTTC
CASSQGLFNEQFF
>TRBV7-8|NA|TRBD1|TRBJ1-1
TGTGCCAGCAGCGCGCGACAGGGGGCCGGTGAAGCTTTCTTT
CASSARQGAGEAFF
>TRBV5-4|NA|TRBD2|TRBJ2-2
TGTGCCAGCAGCCTACTAGCGGGGGTGGTCACCGGGGAGCTGTTTTTT
CASSLLAGVVTGELFF
>TRBV9|NA|NA|TRBJ1-6
TGTGCCAGCAGCGTGGAGGGATGGGGTTCACCCCTCCACTTT
CASSVEGWGSPLHF
>TRBV6-1|NA|TRBD2|TRBJ2-1
TGTGCCAGCAGTCACGCTAGCGGGGGGCACAATGAGCAGTTCTTC
CASSHASGGHNEQFF
>TRBV6-1|NA|TRBD2|TRBJ2-1
TGTGCCAGCAGCGAAGCGGGGGTACCCTACAATGAGCAGTTCTTC
CASSEAGVPYNEQFF
>TRBV19|NA|NA|TRBJ1-1
TGTGCCAGTACCCCCAGGGGAATGAACACTGAAGCTTTCTTT
CASTPRGMNTEAFF
>TRBV11-2|NA|NA|TRBJ1-2
TGTGCCACAGGAAATACAGCTAACTATGGCTACACCTTC
CATGNTANYGYTF
>TRBV25-1|NA|NA|TRBJ2-2
TGTGCCAGCAGTGACGTGGGGACCGGGGAGCTGTTTTTT
CASSDVGTGELFF
>TRBV19|NA|NA|TRBJ1-3
TGTGCCAGTAGCAGGAGCTCTGGAAACACCATATATTTT
CASSRSSGNTIYF
>TRBV15|few|NA|TRBJ1-6
TGTGCCACCAGCAGAGGACCGGGAGTAAATTCACCCCTCCACTTT
CATSRGPGVNSPLHF
>TRBV6-5|NA|NA|TRBJ2-5
TGTGCCAGCAGTTACTCGAGGAGGGAGACCCAGTACTTC
CASSYSRRETQYF
>TRBV7-9|NA|NA|TRBJ2-7
TGTGCCAGCAGTACCTGGGACGAACCGCGGTACGAGCAGTACTTC
CASSTWDEPRYEQYF
>TRBV9|NA|NA|TRBJ1-1
TGTGCCAGCAGCGCCCCCCAGGCGCTGAACACTGAAGCTTTCTTT
CASSAPQALNTEAFF
>TRBV13|NA|TRBD1|TRBJ2-7
TGTGCCAGCAGCCGCCGGGACAGGGGGGTCTACGAGCAGTACTTC
CASSRRDRGVYEQYF
>TRBV5-1|NA|NA|TRBJ1-1
TGCGCCAGCAGCTCGACTACTTTGTCGGCAGGGGTAGGCACTGAAGCTTTCTTT
CASSSTTLSAGVGTEAFF
>TRBV3-1/TRBV3-2|NA|NA|TRBJ2-3
TGTGCCAGCAGCCAAGAAGGTGGGGGGGCCCTCACAGATACGCAGTATTTT
CASSQEGGGALTDTQYF
>TRBV7-8|NA|TRBD1|TRBJ1-1
TGTGCCAGCAGCTTAGGCGGGGGACAGGGAGACACTGAAGCTTTCTTT
CASSLGGGQGDTEAFF
>TRBV7-9|NA|NA|TRBJ1-5
TGTGCCAGCAGCTTAGGACAGGTTAGCAATCAGCCCCAGCATTTT
CASSLGQVSNQPQHF
>TRBV6-5|once|TRBD1|TRBJ1-2
TGTGCCAGCAGTTACCGTGACAGGGGACCTAACTATGGCTACACCTTC
CASSYRDRGPNYGYTF
>TRBV5-4|NA|TRBD1|TRBJ2-2
TGTGCCAGCAGCTTTCCGGGACAGGGGGGCACCGGGGAGCTGTTTTTT
CASSFPGQGGTGELFF
>TRBV10-3|NA|NA|TRBJ2-1
TGTGCCATCAGTGAGTCAGGCAGGGAGCAGTTCTTC
CAISESGREQFF
>TRBV7-9|NA|NA|TRBJ2-5
TGTGCCAGCAGCTTTGGGACTCTCGAACTTGAGACCCAGTACTTC
CASSFGTLELETQYF
>TRBV9|once|TRBD1|TRBJ2-1
TGTGCCAGCAGCGGCGGGACAGGGGCCTACAATGAGCAGTTCTTC
CASSGGTGAYNEQFF
>TRBV5-1|NA|TRBD1|TRBJ2-2
TGCGCCAGCAGCCCGAGGACAGGGTCCACCGGGGAGCTGTTTTTT
CASSPRTGSTGELFF
>TRBV9|NA|NA|TRBJ1-2
TGTGCCAGCAGCGTAGACGCAGGGAAAAACTATGGCTACACCTTC
CASSVDAGKNYGYTF
>TRBV20-1|NA|NA|TRBJ1-5
TGCAGTGCTAGTGCTGAACGGGGGGATCAGCCCCAGCATTTT
CSASAERGDQPQHF
>TRBV7-8|once|NA|TRBJ2-1
TGTGCCAGCAGCTTACGAGCAGAGGCGATCTCCTACAATGAGCAGTTCTTC
CASSLRAEAISYNEQFF
>TRBV5-1|NA|TRBD1|TRBJ2-1
TGCGCCAGCAGCTTGGGTGGACAGGGCAATGAGCAGTTCTTC
CASSLGGQGNEQFF
>TRBV12-3/TRBV12-4|NA|TRBD2|TRBJ2-4
TGTGCCAGCAGCCCCTGGGAGGGAAACATTCAGTACTTC
CASSPWEGNIQYF
>TRBV4-3|once|NA|TRBJ1-3
TGCGCCAGCAGCCAAGAGCGGGAATTTGCAAACACCATATATTTT
CASSQEREFANTIYF
>TRBV14|NA|NA|TRBJ2-2
TGTGCCAGCAGCCAAGTGAAGAGACAGTCCACCGGGGAGCTGTTTTTT
CASSQVKRQSTGELFF
>TRBV7-6|NA|TRBD1|TRBJ2-3
TGTGCCAGCAGTCGCAGAACAGGGGGCACAGATACGCAGTATTTT
CASSRRTGGTDTQYF
>TRBV6-5|NA|NA|TRBJ1-5
TGTGCCAGCAGCCGCGGCTGGGGCAATCAGCCCCAGCATTTT
CASSRGWGNQPQHF
>TRBV6-5|NA|TRBD1|TRBJ1-2
TGTGCCAGCAGGGGGGACAGGAAAAACTATGGCTACACCTTC
CASRGDRKNYGYTF
>TRBV7-8|NA|NA|TRBJ1-2
TGTGCCAGCAGCTCGACAGGAACCACCTATGGCTACACCTTC
CASSSTGTTYGYTF
>TRBV27|NA|NA|TRBJ2-2
TGTGCCAGCAGGAGGACATCGCCTGCGGACACCGGGGAGCTGTTTTTT
CASRRTSPADTGELFF
>TRBV5-1|NA|NA|TRBJ2-5
TGCGCCAGCAGCCTAAACGGTCCTCTCGAGGAGACCCAGTACTTC
CASSLNGPLEETQYF
>TRBV5-4|NA|TRBD1|TRBJ1-6
TGTGCCAGCAGCCCGCGACTGGGACAGGGGCCTAATTCACCCCTCCACTTT
CASSPRLGQGPNSPLHF
>TRBV5-1|NA|NA|TRBJ2-7
TGCGCCAGCAGCTTGGGCAATACAGGACAGAGCTACGAGCAGTACTTC
CASSLGNTGQSYEQYF
>TRBV11-2|NA|NA|TRBJ2-7
TGTGCCAGCAGACCCGGACTGAACTACGAGCAGTACTTC
CASRPGLNYEQYF